Listed below are T cell receptor beta chains from one sample, sequenced in a study of blood T cell repertoires in COVID-19. Measured with immunoSEQ multiplex PCR; TCRdb has only the in-frame clones, and not every one. The sample comprises more than 200,000 clones, roughly 80% of which are singletons, and roughly 10% rests with the top ten. The sequencing input was peripheral blood. These receptors originate from an elderly woman with COVID-19, enrolled during active disease. Each CDR3 is given with its conserved first and last residue. A D gene is named only where the DNA matches it firmly. Size is stated for part of the rows, as once, few or many counts, or as a class when the clone is expanded.

clone_size,d_call,v_call,j_call,cdr3_nt,cdr3_aa
-,TRBD1,TRBV24-1,TRBJ1-1,TGTGCCACCCAACCGGGACAGGGGTCCTTGGGACCGAACACTGAAGCTTTCTTT,CATQPGQGSLGPNTEAFF
few,TRBD1,TRBV29-1,TRBJ2-7,TGCAGCGCCCGGGGACAGGGCTTGTCGCAGTACTTC,CSARGQGLSQYF
-,TRBD1,TRBV5-1,TRBJ1-1,TGCGCCAGCAGCTTGGTCGGCAGGGGGTCAACTGAAGCTTTCTTT,CASSLVGRGSTEAFF
-,-,TRBV7-2,TRBJ1-5,TGTGCCAGCAGCTTAGCGAGGGCCGGGAATCAGCCCCAGCATTTT,CASSLARAGNQPQHF
-,-,TRBV11-2,TRBJ2-3,TGTGCCAGCAGCTTTCGGACTAGCACAGATACGCAGTATTTT,CASSFRTSTDTQYF
-,-,TRBV6-5,TRBJ1-2,TGTGCCAGCAGTTACGATGGACAGATCTATGGCTACACCTTC,CASSYDGQIYGYTF
-,-,TRBV16,TRBJ1-5,TGTGCCAGCAGCCCAGGACTGGATCAGCCCCAGCATTTT,CASSPGLDQPQHF
-,TRBD2,TRBV4-2,TRBJ2-7,TGTGCCAGCAGCCAAGTGGGACTAGCGGGGGGGCGGGACGAGCAGTACTTC,CASSQVGLAGGRDEQYF
-,TRBD1,TRBV4-3,TRBJ1-2,TGCGCCAGCAGCCCTCAGGGGGATAGGGGCTACACCTTC,CASSPQGDRGYTF
few,-,TRBV5-1,TRBJ1-2,TGCGCCAGCAGCTTCACAGGGACTAACTATGGCTACACCTTC,CASSFTGTNYGYTF
-,TRBD1,TRBV7-3,TRBJ1-2,TGTGCCAGCAGCACCGGACAGGGCTATGGCTACACCTTC,CASSTGQGYGYTF
-,TRBD1,TRBV27,TRBJ2-4,TGTGCCAGCAGTTCGGGACAGGGAAAAAACATTCAGTACTTC,CASSSGQGKNIQYF
once,TRBD2,TRBV18,TRBJ2-7,TGTGCCAGCTCACTCGGGACTAGCGGGGGTCTCAACGAGCAGTACTTC,CASSLGTSGGLNEQYF
-,TRBD1,TRBV19,TRBJ1-1,TGTGCCAGTAGTCAAGAGACAGGGACCATGAACACTGAAGCTTTCTTT,CASSQETGTMNTEAFF
-,TRBD1,TRBV2,TRBJ2-1,TGTGCCAGCTCGGGACAGGGAGTAAATGAGCAGTTCTTC,CASSGQGVNEQFF
once,-,TRBV6-6,TRBJ2-7,TGTGCCAGCAGCGCACAGGGTGGTGGTTCCTACGAGCAGTACTTC,CASSAQGGGSYEQYF
-,-,TRBV7-9,TRBJ1-2,TGTGCCAGCAGCTTAGGTTCAGAACACTATGGCTACACCTTC,CASSLGSEHYGYTF
-,-,TRBV3-1/TRBV3-2,TRBJ1-1,TGTGCCAGCAGCCAAGATTTCTCGACAGTCGAAGCTTTCTTT,CASSQDFSTVEAFF